The rows below give T cell receptor beta chains drawn from one sample of a study of beta chain features in type 1 diabetes. Sequenced by immunoSEQ multiplex PCR; TCRdb stores in-frame clones only, minus some. This repertoire shows under 250,000 clones, around a quarter found once; its top ten account for roughly 4.1%. The sequenced sample consisted of central memory CD4+ T cells from blood. The receptors originated from a man aged 25-40 years in good health. Both conserved end residues are part of each CDR3. The order of the fields is V gene, J gene, D gene, clone size, CDR3 length, CDR3 DNA, CDR3 protein. The D gene is left open where the match is weak. Size tells how often a clone was seen (once, few, many) or the class of an expanded clone, and some rows leave it out.

v_gene: TRBV27
j_gene: TRBJ2-7
d_gene: .
abundance: few
len: 15
CDR3nt: TGTGCCAGCAGTTCCCCCTCTCCTAGATCCTACGAGCAGTACTTC
CDR3aa: CASSSPSPRSYEQYF

v_gene: TRBV18
j_gene: TRBJ1-3
d_gene: .
abundance: few
len: 14
CDR3nt: TGTGCCAGCTCACCAAACAGCTCTGGAAACACCATATATTTT
CDR3aa: CASSPNSSGNTIYF

v_gene: TRBV30
j_gene: TRBJ2-1
d_gene: .
abundance: .
len: 15
CDR3nt: TGTGCCTGGAGGTCGAGAGGGAGCTCCTACAATGAGCAGTTCTTC
CDR3aa: CAWRSRGSSYNEQFF

v_gene: TRBV2
j_gene: TRBJ1-5
d_gene: .
abundance: .
len: 14
CDR3nt: TGTGCCAGCAGTGGGCCAGCAGCTAATCAGCCCCAGCATTTT
CDR3aa: CASSGPAANQPQHF

v_gene: TRBV7-9
j_gene: TRBJ2-3
d_gene: .
abundance: few
len: 12
CDR3nt: TGTGCCAGCAGCTCGGTGGCAGATACGCAGTATTTT
CDR3aa: CASSSVADTQYF

v_gene: TRBV6-5
j_gene: TRBJ2-7
d_gene: TRBD1
abundance: few
len: 15
CDR3nt: TGTGCCAGCAGCGAACCGGGACAGGGGGCCTACGAGCAGTACTTC
CDR3aa: CASSEPGQGAYEQYF

v_gene: TRBV6-5
j_gene: TRBJ2-1
d_gene: .
abundance: .
len: 12
CDR3nt: TGTGCCAGCAGTGAAAGGTGGAATGAGCAGTTCTTC
CDR3aa: CASSERWNEQFF

v_gene: TRBV5-1
j_gene: TRBJ2-3
d_gene: TRBD2
abundance: many
len: 17
CDR3nt: TGCGCCAGCAGCGCCTCAGCTAGCGGGGGCAACACAGATACGCAGTATTTT
CDR3aa: CASSASASGGNTDTQYF

v_gene: TRBV30
j_gene: TRBJ1-1
d_gene: .
abundance: .
len: 11
CDR3nt: TGTGCCTTGAGTGTAGGAGGCATAGCTTTCTTT
CDR3aa: CALSVGGIAFF

v_gene: TRBV19
j_gene: TRBJ2-7
d_gene: .
abundance: .
len: 13
CDR3nt: TGTGCCAGTAGTATAGGGATGCAATACGAGCAGTACTTC
CDR3aa: CASSIGMQYEQYF

v_gene: TRBV13
j_gene: TRBJ1-2
d_gene: .
abundance: .
len: 13
CDR3nt: TGTGCCAGCAGCCCCCAAGGGGCCTATGGCTACACCTTC
CDR3aa: CASSPQGAYGYTF

v_gene: TRBV30
j_gene: TRBJ1-4
d_gene: .
abundance: .
len: 13
CDR3nt: TGTGCCTGGAGGGCAGGGAGGGATGAAAAACTGTTTTTT
CDR3aa: CAWRAGRDEKLFF

v_gene: TRBV5-4
j_gene: TRBJ2-5
d_gene: TRBD2
abundance: .
len: 16
CDR3nt: TGTGCCAGCAGACAAACTAGCGGGAGGGCCGGCGAGACCCAGTACTTC
CDR3aa: CASRQTSGRAGETQYF

v_gene: TRBV20-1
j_gene: TRBJ2-5
d_gene: .
abundance: .
len: 11
CDR3nt: TGCAGTGCTAGAGATCTACGGGCCCAGTACTTC
CDR3aa: CSARDLRAQYF

v_gene: TRBV28
j_gene: TRBJ2-7
d_gene: TRBD1
abundance: .
len: 15
CDR3nt: TGTGCCAGCAGTCTGCTGACAGGGGGATCCTACGAGCAGTACTTC
CDR3aa: CASSLLTGGSYEQYF

v_gene: TRBV7-9
j_gene: TRBJ1-2
d_gene: .
abundance: .
len: 12
CDR3nt: TGTGCCAGCAGCTTAACCCCGACCGGCTACACCTTC
CDR3aa: CASSLTPTGYTF

v_gene: TRBV30
j_gene: TRBJ1-5
d_gene: .
abundance: .
len: 13
CDR3nt: TGTGCCTGGAGTGTAGATGCCAATCAGCCCCAGCATTTT
CDR3aa: CAWSVDANQPQHF

v_gene: TRBV6-6
j_gene: TRBJ1-3
d_gene: TRBD1
abundance: .
len: 14
CDR3nt: TGTGCCAGCAGTTCGACAGGGGTTGGAAACACCATATATTTT
CDR3aa: CASSSTGVGNTIYF

v_gene: TRBV7-2
j_gene: TRBJ1-1
d_gene: .
abundance: few
len: 15
CDR3nt: TGTGCCAGCAGCTTAACTCGGGGCGGGAACACTGAAGCTTTCTTT
CDR3aa: CASSLTRGGNTEAFF

v_gene: TRBV5-4
j_gene: TRBJ2-1
d_gene: .
abundance: .
len: 15
CDR3nt: TGTGCCAGCAGCATCGAAGGGCAGAAGACCGAAGAGCAGTTCTTC
CDR3aa: CASSIEGQKTEEQFF

v_gene: TRBV10-3
j_gene: TRBJ2-7
d_gene: TRBD2
abundance: few
len: 14
CDR3nt: TGTGCCATCAGCGAAGCGGGAGGGCCTCGCGAGCAGTACTTC
CDR3aa: CAISEAGGPREQYF

v_gene: TRBV29-1
j_gene: TRBJ1-2
d_gene: .
abundance: few
len: 14
CDR3nt: TGCAGCGCCCCAACTCCGGGAAGACAAAGAGGCTACACCTTC
CDR3aa: CSAPTPGRQRGYTF

v_gene: TRBV14
j_gene: TRBJ1-2
d_gene: TRBD1
abundance: .
len: 14
CDR3nt: TGTGCCAGCAGCCTGGGGACAGGTCCTTATGGCTACACCTTC
CDR3aa: CASSLGTGPYGYTF

v_gene: TRBV29-1
j_gene: TRBJ2-5
d_gene: TRBD2
abundance: few
len: 13
CDR3nt: TGCAGCGTTGTTGTAGCGGGGGCAGAGACCCAGTACTTC
CDR3aa: CSVVVAGAETQYF